This T cell receptor beta chain comes out of a study of T cell repertoires in cytomegalovirus infection. Overall study results and limits: Based on cumulative public TCR beta family frequency, carriers of CMV plus the relevant HLA were identified. CMV-specific TCR beta clonotypes restricted by HLA-C dominated the ex vivo response.

TCRdb reprocessed the reads with MiXCR, giving one entry per CDR3 protein. The sample lists around 450,000 distinct CDR3 sequences, roughly 30% occurring once. This CDR3 is built from 12 residues. From germline, CDR1 is MNHEY and CDR2 SVGEGT. Trimming stripped 5 bases from V and 11 bases from J, with 14 bases between. On this clonotype itself: Its antigen remains unidentified. This CDR3 fails to terminate in the conserved phenylalanine or tryptophan, so it likely reflects a read error.

The genes are TRBV6-2 or TRBV6-3 and TRBJ2-3, with D perhaps assigned TRBD1 or TRBD2 (5 bases each). This TCR came from a human donor in good health (CMV status not recorded). Some clones in this sample may be carry-over from other donors' samples. Material for sequencing was PBMCs. CDR3 loop: CASSTSGTLQYL. The DNA for the CDR3 is TGTGCCAGCAGTACGAGTGGGACCTTGCAGTATTTG.